The next 15 T cell receptor beta chains were all read from a single sample in a study of radiation and T cells in renal cell carcinoma. Treatment denoted: treatment-naive control, cytoreductive nephrectomy. TCRdb's copy holds only in-frame clones and misses some; the assay was immunoSEQ multiplex PCR. Of approximately 9,300 clones listed, approximately 69% are singletons. Sequenced material: tumor tissue, taken from a patient whose treatment was nephrectomy without radiotherapy. The receptor source for this set is a man aged 60 to 75 with renal cell carcinoma.

The rearrangement joins TRBV7-9 to TRBJ2-5; 14 bases match TRBD2. The V gene end was trimmed by 4 bases and the J gene end by 3 bases; junction bases not matched to a gene: 7. Per the germline V gene, CDR1 is SEHNR and CDR2 is FQNEAQ (reference sequence). The CDR3 sequence is 17 residues long. The CDR3 loop is CASSYLGTSGGKETQYF. In DNA form, the CDR3 reads TGTGCCAGCAGCTATTTGGGGACTAGCGGGGGAAAAGAGACCCAGTACTTC.

The genes are TRBV7-2 and TRBJ2-6; no firm D call. The CDR3 is 14 residues long. Germline-derived CDR1 and CDR2 are SGHTA and FQGNSA. V gave up 1 base and J gave up 2 bases, with 3 bases separating them. The CDR3 protein is CASSLVAGANVLTF. CDR3 in DNA: TGTGCCAGCAGCTTAGTAGCTGGGGCCAACGTCCTGACTTTC. The full variable domain, its missing parts supplied by reference TRBV7-2 and TRBJ2-6, is GAGVSQSPSNKVTEKGKDVELRCDPISGHTALYWYRQSLGQGLEFLIYFQGNSAPDKSGLPSDRFSAERTGGSVSTLTIQRTQQEDSAVYLCASSLVAGANVLTFGAGSRLTVL.

This clone was detected a few times. The chain joins TRBV6-1 to TRBJ2-2; D is undetermined. The germline V and J ends were trimmed by 8 bases and 1 base, with 14 bases remaining between them. The CDR3 is 15 amino acids. Germline CDR1 is MNHNS and CDR2 is SASEGT. The CDR3 spells CASLPHAQNTGELFF. CDR3 DNA: TGTGCCAGCTTACCCCATGCACAGAACACCGGGGAGCTGTTTTTT.

The chain joins TRBV11-1 to TRBJ2-3, with D possibly matching TRBD1 (5 bases). The CDR3 sequence is 16 residues long. V was clipped by 1 base and J by 2 bases, with 13 bases between them. Germline-derived CDR1 and CDR2 are SGHAT and FQDESV (reference sequence). CDR3 sequence (DNA): TGTGCCAGCAGCTTAGAGATCAGGGAAGTCACAGATACGCAGTATTTT. This gives the protein CASSLEIREVTDTQYF. The full variable domain, with the rest looked up from reference TRBV11-1 and TRBJ2-3, is EAEVAQSPRYKITEKSQAVAFWCDPISGHATLYWYRQILGQGPELLVQFQDESVVDDSQLPKDRFSAERLKGVDSTLKIQPAELGDSAMYLCASSLEIREVTDTQYFGPGTRLTVL.

This chain links TRBV5-1 with TRBJ2-7; TRBD1 might be the D (6 bases). Between the trimmed V and J ends, which lost 2 bases and 4 bases, there was a span of 10 bases. The CDR3 loop spans 13 amino acids. Germline CDR1 is SGHRS and CDR2 is YFSETQ. The CDR3: CASSFLGQYEQYF. CDR3 DNA: TGCGCCAGCAGCTTTTTGGGACAATACGAGCAGTACTTC.

J is TRBJ2-1 and V is TRBV18; 14 bases are a match to TRBD2. Germline values: CDR1 KGHSH, CDR2 LQKENI. This CDR3 has 16 amino acids. The ends lost 0 bases at V and 7 bases at J; junction bases unmatched: 2. The CDR3 region is CASSPPTSGGGNEQFF. DNA of the CDR3: TGTGCCAGCTCACCACCGACTAGCGGGGGGGGGAATGAGCAGTTCTTC. The full variable domain, its missing parts supplied by reference TRBV18 and TRBJ2-1, is NAGVMQNPRHLVRRRGQEARLRCSPMKGHSHVYWYRQLPEEGLKFMVYLQKENIIDESGMPKERFSAEFPKEGPSILRIQQVVRGDSAAYFCASSPPTSGGGNEQFFGPGTRLTVL.

This chain connects TRBV7-9 to TRBJ2-3, with 10 bases fitting TRBD1. This CDR3 region has 14 residues. The junction had 10 bases not matched to a gene; V was cut back by 6 bases and J by 10 bases. The germline CDR1 and CDR2 sequences are SEHNR and FQNEAQ (reference sequence). The CDR3 nucleotides read TGTGCCAGCAGTCATACTCCCGGGACAGGGGCGCAGTATTTT. This encodes CASSHTPGTGAQYF.

This chain links TRBV9 with TRBJ2-7, with D possibly TRBD2 on 6 matching bases. Germline V CDR1 and CDR2: SGDLS, YYNGEE. CDR3 length: 16 residues. V was pared by 3 bases and J by 2 bases, with 18 bases between. CDR3 in DNA: TGTGCCAGCAGCGGCTGCCCGGCGGGGCTTACCTACGAGCAGTACTTC. This encodes CASSGCPAGLTYEQYF.

This clone has just one count. Written as DNA, the CDR3 is TGTGCCAGCAGTGACCAAGGGAGGAAGACTGAAGCTTTCTTT. As protein: CASSDQGRKTEAFF. J is TRBJ1-1 and V is TRBV27, with D unclear. There are 14 residues in the CDR3. CDR1 is MNHEY and CDR2 is SMNVEV in the germline V gene (reference sequence). V was pared by 5 bases and J by 5 bases, with 15 bases between.

The chain has TRBV7-2 and TRBJ2-2; D may be TRBD2 (5 bases). The germline CDR1 and CDR2 sequences are SGHTA and FQGNSA. The CDR3 length is 15 residues. V lost 1 base and J lost 4, with 10 bases in between. The CDR3 here is CASSLGGWSTGELFF. As DNA, the CDR3 is TGTGCCAGCAGCTTAGGAGGGTGGAGCACCGGGGAGCTGTTTTTT.

The rearrangement links TRBV5-4 to TRBJ2-7; D is uncertain. CDR3 size: 13 residues. Trimming left V 0 bases short and J 4 bases short, with 8 bases between. Germline-derived CDR1 and CDR2 are SGHNT and YYREEE (reference sequence). CDR3 sequence: CASSLGGQYEQYF. As DNA, the CDR3 is TGTGCCAGCAGCTTGGGGGGTCAGTACGAGCAGTACTTC.

This chain links TRBV10-3 with TRBJ1-5, with 9 positions matching TRBD1. Germline V lookup: CDR1 ENHRY, CDR2 SYGVKD. With 11 bases clipped from V and 5 bases from J, the junction kept 19 bases outside the gene matches. The CDR3 contains 17 residues. The chain's CDR3 is CASSAGQGKSRDQPQHF. The CDR3 DNA sequence: TGTGCCTCCTCGGCGGGACAGGGAAAGTCGAGGGATCAGCCCCAGCATTTT.

The genes are TRBV5-6 and TRBJ2-7; tentative D call: TRBD1 (6 bases). The V gene's germline CDR1 is SGHDT and CDR2 YYEEEE. The V end lost 0 bases, the J end lost 4 bases, and 8 bases lay between the germline ends. CDR3 length: 13 amino acids. The CDR3 here is CASSLDRVYEQYF. The CDR3, as DNA: TGTGCCAGCAGCTTGGACAGGGTTTACGAGCAGTACTTC.

The chain employs TRBV11-1 and TRBJ2-1; TRBD1 aligns across 9 bases. V was pared by 4 bases and J by 5 bases, with 6 bases of the junction left unmatched. There are 15 residues in the CDR3. Germline V gives CDR1 SGHAT, CDR2 FQDESV (reference sequence). Here the CDR3 reads CASSSDRGVNNEQFF. The CDR3 DNA is TGTGCCAGCAGCTCGGACAGGGGAGTGAACAATGAGCAGTTCTTC.

The rearrangement joins TRBV5-1 to TRBJ2-2; D uncertain. V was shortened by 6 bases and J by 4 bases, with 10 bases between the two germline ends. This CDR3 spans 13 amino acids. Looked up from germline, CDR1 is SGHRS and CDR2 is YFSETQ. The CDR3 is CASTPSGTGELFF. CDR3 bases: TGCGCCAGCACTCCTTCGGGCACCGGGGAGCTGTTTTTT.